The present T cell receptor beta chain was sequenced within a study of identical twins. TCRdb re-derived calls from the 5' RACE reads in MiXCR, one entry per CDR3 protein. Here the sample spans under 900,000 distinct CDR3 sequences, 15% to 20% being singletons. This CDR3 spans 14 amino acids. The germline V gene has CDR1 SEHNR and CDR2 FQNEAQ (reference sequence). V dropped 5 bases and J dropped 5; count of bases not matched to a gene: 6. This sample also belongs to another study, concerning T cells expressing NK-cell markers.

Sequenced material: PBMCs. J is TRBJ1-2 and V is TRBV7-9; 9 nucleotides align to TRBD1. This sequence was found in a young woman in good health. The CDR3 bases are TGTGCCAGCAGCCTGGACAGGGGAGTTTATGGCTACACCTTC. Translating it yields CASSLDRGVYGYTF.